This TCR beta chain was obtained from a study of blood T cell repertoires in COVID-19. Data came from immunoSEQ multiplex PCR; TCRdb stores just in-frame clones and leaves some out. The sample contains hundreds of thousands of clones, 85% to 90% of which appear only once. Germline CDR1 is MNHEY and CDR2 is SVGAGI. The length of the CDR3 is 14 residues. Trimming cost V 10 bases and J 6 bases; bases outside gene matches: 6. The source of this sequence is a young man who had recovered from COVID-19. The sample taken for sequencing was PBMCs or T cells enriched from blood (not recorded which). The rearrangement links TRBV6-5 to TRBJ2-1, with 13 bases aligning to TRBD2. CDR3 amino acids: CATRTSGRGNEQFF. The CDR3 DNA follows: TGTGCCACCCGGACTAGCGGGAGAGGCAATGAGCAGTTCTTC.